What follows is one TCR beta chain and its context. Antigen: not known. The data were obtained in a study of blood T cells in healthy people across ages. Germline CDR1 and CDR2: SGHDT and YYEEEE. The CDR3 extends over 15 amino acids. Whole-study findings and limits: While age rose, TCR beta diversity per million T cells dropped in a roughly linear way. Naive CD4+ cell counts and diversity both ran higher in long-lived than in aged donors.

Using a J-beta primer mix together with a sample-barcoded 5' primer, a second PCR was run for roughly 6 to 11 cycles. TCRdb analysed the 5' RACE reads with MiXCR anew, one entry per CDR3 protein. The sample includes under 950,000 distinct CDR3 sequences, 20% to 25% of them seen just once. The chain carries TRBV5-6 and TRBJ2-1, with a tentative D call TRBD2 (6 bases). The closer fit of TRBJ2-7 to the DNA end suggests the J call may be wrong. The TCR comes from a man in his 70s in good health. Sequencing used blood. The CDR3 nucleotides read TGTGCCAGCAGCCAATCGGGACTTCCACCCTACGAGCAGTACTTC. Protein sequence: CASSQSGLPPYEQYF.